These 5 T cell receptor beta chains came from one sample sequenced in a study of early T cells in non-severe SARS-CoV-2 infection. TCRdb reanalysed the 5' RACE reads using MiXCR and keeps one entry per CDR3 protein. The data hold some 54,000 distinct CDR3 sequences, with roughly a tenth observed a single time. Sequencing was done on a sample of whole blood. These receptors came from an adult who was a healthcare worker with PCR-confirmed SARS-CoV-2 infection or an uninfected control (not recorded which).

This clonotype was seen many times. The chain couples TRBV30 to TRBJ2-5; D uncertain. CDR3 length equals 12 residues. CDR1 is GTSNPN, CDR2 SVGIG, per germline (reference sequence). The V end was cut by 0 bases, the J end by 5 bases, with 7 bases between. CDR3 nucleotides: TGTGCCTGGAGTGTAACCCGGGAGACCCAGTACTTC. This translates into CAWSVTRETQYF.

This clonotype was recorded at least ten times. The rearrangement links TRBV6-4 to TRBJ1-2; D is uncertain. V was trimmed by 2 bases and J by 5 bases, leaving 15 bases between them. Germline CDR1 reads MRHNA; CDR2 reads SNTAGT. The CDR3 length is 15 residues. Written as DNA, the CDR3 is TGTGCCAGCAGTGACGGAAATAGGTTAGGGTATGGCTACACCTTC. It translates to CASSDGNRLGYGYTF.

The chain recombines TRBV6-6 with TRBJ2-4; D is ambiguous. Trimming left V 8 bases short and J 0 bases short, with 8 bases between. CDR3 length equals 13 residues. Germline CDR1 reads MNHNY; CDR2 reads SVGAGI (reference sequence). The CDR3 DNA sequence: TGTGCCAGCTCCCAAATAGCCAAAAACATTCAGTACTTC. Protein: CASSQIAKNIQYF.

The sample holds many counts of this clonotype. The rearrangement links TRBV10-3 to TRBJ2-1; 12 positions match TRBD1. CDR1 and CDR2 (germline): ENHRY, SYGVKD. CDR3 size: 15 residues. Trimming took 8 bases from V and 6 from J; bases not matched to a gene: 8. Written as DNA, the CDR3 is TGTGCCATCGGGAACCGGGACAGGGGGCTCAATGAGCAGTTCTTC. It specifies CAIGNRDRGLNEQFF.

This clonotype was seen ten or more times. The CDR3 nucleotides are TGCAGTGCTAGAGACCCGAAGGGGGCGAATGAGCAGTTCTTC. Translated: CSARDPKGANEQFF. The gene calls are TRBV20-1 and TRBJ2-1; 7 nucleotides line up with TRBD1. The CDR3 has 14 amino acids. V lost 0 bases to trimming and J lost 7 bases; unmatched junction nucleotides: 6. CDR1 and CDR2 (germline): DFQATT, SNEGSKA (reference sequence).